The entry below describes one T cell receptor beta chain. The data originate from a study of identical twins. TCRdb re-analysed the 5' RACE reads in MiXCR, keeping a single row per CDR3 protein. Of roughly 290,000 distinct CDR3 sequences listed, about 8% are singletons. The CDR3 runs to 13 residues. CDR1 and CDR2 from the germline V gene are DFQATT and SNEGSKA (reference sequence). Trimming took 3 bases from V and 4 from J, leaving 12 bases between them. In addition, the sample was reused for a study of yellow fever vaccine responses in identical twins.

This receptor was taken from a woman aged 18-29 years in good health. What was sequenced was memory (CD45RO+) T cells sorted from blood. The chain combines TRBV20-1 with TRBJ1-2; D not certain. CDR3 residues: CSASDGSVYGYTF. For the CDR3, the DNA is TGCAGTGCTAGTGACGGATCCGTCTATGGCTACACCTTC.